This record concerns one TCR beta chain sequence. Antigen: not known. After 5'RACE with constant-segment primers, TCR alpha and TCR beta cDNA libraries carrying sample barcodes and UMIs were obtained. TCRdb re-analysed the 5' RACE reads in MiXCR, keeping a single row per CDR3 protein. The sample contains roughly 280,000 distinct CDR3 sequences, over 7% of which appear only once. These data are taken from a study of T-cell memory formation after mild COVID-19. Study-level results: Certain responding clones were present in pre-infection memory, suggesting participation of cross-reactive memory. The study found balanced CD4/CD8 in clones contracting day 15 to 85 and a CD4+ lean in later expanders.

The CDR3 consists of 10 residues. The V end lost 5 bases, the J end lost 5 bases, and 4 bases lay between the germline ends. Per the germline V gene, CDR1 is GTSNPN and CDR2 is SVGIG (reference sequence). This sequence was found in a man between 18 and 35 years old who had mild COVID-19 (a few samples of this study predate the infection). Cell type and time point are not known. Sequenced material: PBMCs or a T cell subset sorted from them (not recorded which). The rearrangement uses TRBV30 and TRBJ2-1, with D uncertain. CDR3 sequence: CAWLNNEQFF. In DNA form, the CDR3 reads TGTGCCTGGTTAAACAATGAGCAGTTCTTC.